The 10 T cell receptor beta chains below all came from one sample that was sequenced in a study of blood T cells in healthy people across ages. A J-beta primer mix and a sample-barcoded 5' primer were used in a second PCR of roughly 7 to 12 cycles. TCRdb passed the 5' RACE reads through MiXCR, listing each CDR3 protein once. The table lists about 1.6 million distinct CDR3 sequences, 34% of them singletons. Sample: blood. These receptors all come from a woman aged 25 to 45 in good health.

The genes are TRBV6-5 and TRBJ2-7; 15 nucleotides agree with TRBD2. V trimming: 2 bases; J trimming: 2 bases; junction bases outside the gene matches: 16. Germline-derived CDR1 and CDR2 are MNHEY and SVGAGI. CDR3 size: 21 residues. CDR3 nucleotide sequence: TGTGCCAGCAGTTACACCTTTCAGGCGGGACTAGCGGGGGGTCCTGCCTACGAGCAGTACTTC. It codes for CASSYTFQAGLAGGPAYEQYF.

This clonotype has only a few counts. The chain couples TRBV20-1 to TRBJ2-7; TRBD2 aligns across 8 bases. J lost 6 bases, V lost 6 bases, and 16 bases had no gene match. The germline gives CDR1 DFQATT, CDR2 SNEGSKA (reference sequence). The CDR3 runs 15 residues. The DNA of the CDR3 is TGCAGTGCCATCTACGGGGGGGACCGCCGAGGCGAGCAGTACTTC. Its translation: CSAIYGGDRRGEQYF.

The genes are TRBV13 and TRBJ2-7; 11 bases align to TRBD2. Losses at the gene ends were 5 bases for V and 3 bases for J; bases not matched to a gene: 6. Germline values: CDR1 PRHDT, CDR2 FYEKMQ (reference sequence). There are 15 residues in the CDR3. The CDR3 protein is CASSRPTSGNYEQYV. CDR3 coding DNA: TGTGCCAGCAGCCGCCCGACTAGCGGGAACTACGAGCAGTACGTC.

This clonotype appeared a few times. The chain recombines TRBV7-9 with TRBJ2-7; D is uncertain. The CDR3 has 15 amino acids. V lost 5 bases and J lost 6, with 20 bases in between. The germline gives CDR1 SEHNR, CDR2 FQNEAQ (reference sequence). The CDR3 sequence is CASSPPGSPLAEQYF. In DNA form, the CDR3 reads TGTGCCAGCAGCCCCCCGGGCTCCCCCCTCGCCGAGCAGTACTTC. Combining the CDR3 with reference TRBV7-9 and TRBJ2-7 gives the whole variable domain DTGVSQNPRHKITKRGQNVTFRCDPISEHNRLYWYRQTLGQGPEFLTYFQNEAQLEKSRLLSDRFSAERPKGSFSTLEIQRTEQGDSAMYLCASSPPGSPLAEQYFGPGTRLTVT.

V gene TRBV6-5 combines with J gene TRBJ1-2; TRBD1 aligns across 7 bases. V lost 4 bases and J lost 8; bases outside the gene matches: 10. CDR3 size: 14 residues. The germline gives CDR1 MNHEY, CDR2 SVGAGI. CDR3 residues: CASSFDRDLWGYTF. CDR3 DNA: TGTGCCAGCAGTTTTGACAGGGACCTCTGGGGCTACACCTTC.

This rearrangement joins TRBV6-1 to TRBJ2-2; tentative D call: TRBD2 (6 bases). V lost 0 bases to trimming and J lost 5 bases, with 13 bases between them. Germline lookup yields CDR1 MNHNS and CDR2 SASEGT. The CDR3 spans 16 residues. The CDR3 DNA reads TGTGCCAGCAGTGAAGCGAGGAGGGTCAGGACCGGGGAGCTGTTTTTT. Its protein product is CASSEARRVRTGELFF.

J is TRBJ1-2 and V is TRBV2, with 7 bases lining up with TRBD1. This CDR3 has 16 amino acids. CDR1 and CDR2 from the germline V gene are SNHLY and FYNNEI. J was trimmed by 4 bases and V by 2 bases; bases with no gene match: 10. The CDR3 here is CASSERDSTLSYGYTF. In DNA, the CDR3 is TGTGCCAGCAGTGAACGGGACAGTACCTTAAGCTATGGCTACACCTTC. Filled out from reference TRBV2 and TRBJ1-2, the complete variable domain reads EPEVTQTPSHQVTQMGQEVILRCVPISNHLYFYWYRQILGQKVEFLVSFYNNEISEKSEIFDDQFSVERPDGSNFTLKIRSTKLEDSAMYFCASSERDSTLSYGYTFGSGTRLTVV.

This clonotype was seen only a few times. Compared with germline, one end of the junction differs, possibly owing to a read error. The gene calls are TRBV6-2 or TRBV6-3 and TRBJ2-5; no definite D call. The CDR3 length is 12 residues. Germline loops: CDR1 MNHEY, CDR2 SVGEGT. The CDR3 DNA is TGTGCTAGCAGTTATGTTTATGAGACCCAGTACTTC. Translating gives CASSYVYETQYF.

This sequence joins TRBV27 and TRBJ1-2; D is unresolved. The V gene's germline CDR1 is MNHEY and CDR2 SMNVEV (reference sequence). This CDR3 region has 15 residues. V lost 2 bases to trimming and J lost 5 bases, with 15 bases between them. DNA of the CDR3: TGTGCCAGCAGTTTAATGGGGTCGACTGCATATGGCTACACCTTC. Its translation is CASSLMGSTAYGYTF.

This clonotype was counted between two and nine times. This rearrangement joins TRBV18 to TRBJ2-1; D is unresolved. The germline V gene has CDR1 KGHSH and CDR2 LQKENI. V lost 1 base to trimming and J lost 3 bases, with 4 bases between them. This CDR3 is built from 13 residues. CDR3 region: CASSPLHYNEQFF. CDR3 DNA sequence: TGTGCCAGCTCACCACTCCACTACAATGAGCAGTTCTTC.